Presented here are 14 T cell receptor beta chains from one specimen sequenced in a study of cytomegalovirus exposure and HLA in healthy donors (dated by TCRdb to about 2017). Library prep was done by the immunoSEQ multiplex PCR assay. For the multiplex PCR, a mixture combining 60 forward primers for TCR Vbeta segments and 13 reverse primers for TCR Jbeta segments was used. This immuneACCESS table, as held by TCRdb, lists in-frame sequences with V and J called but not all clones. Of the missing ones, under half trace to an unresolved V gene in checked studies; the others have no known cause. The sample has fewer than 100,000 clones on record, under 9% of them singletons. The ten largest clones represent 2% to 2.5% of the sample. The specimen was PBMCs. These receptors originate from a man in his fifties or sixties in good health and CMV-seronegative.

The chain links TRBV5-8 to TRBJ2-7; D gene uncertain. The CDR3 runs 13 residues. Germline values: CDR1 SGHTS, CDR2 YDEGEE. V was cut by 0 bases and J by 3 bases, with 7 bases left in between. The DNA for the CDR3 is TGTGCCAGCAGCTTGGATGTCTTCTACGAGCAGTACTTC. It translates to CASSLDVFYEQYF. Full variable domain (remainder filled in from reference TRBV5-8 and TRBJ2-7): EAGVTQSPTHLIKTRGQQATLRCSPISGHTSVYWYQQALGLGLQFLLWYDEGEERNRGNFPPRFSGRQFPNYSSELNVNALELEDSALYLCASSLDVFYEQYFGPGTRLTVT.

The rearrangement joins TRBV5-4 to TRBJ1-2, with 10 bases lining up with TRBD1. Germline V lookup: CDR1 SGHNT, CDR2 YYREEE (reference sequence). This CDR3 region has 15 residues. Trimming cost V 4 bases and J 9 bases; bases outside gene matches: 12. CDR3 nucleotides: TGTGCCAGCAGCATTCCCGGGACAGGGGACGGGAGCTACACCTTC. It codes for CASSIPGTGDGSYTF. The whole variable domain, filled in from reference TRBV5-4 and TRBJ1-2, reads ETGVTQSPTHLIKTRGQQVTLRCSSQSGHNTVSWYQQALGQGPQFIFQYYREEENGRGNFPPRFSGLQFPNYSSELNVNALELDDSALYLCASSIPGTGDGSYTFGSGTRLTVV.

V and J are TRBV7-6 and TRBJ2-2; D unclear. Germline-derived CDR1 and CDR2 are SGHVS and FNYEAQ. Trimming removed 3 bases from V and 5 bases from J, with 10 bases in between. This CDR3 region has 14 residues. For the CDR3, the DNA is TGTGCCAGCAGCTTCTCGCTAGGTACCGGGGAGCTGTTTTTT. As protein: CASSFSLGTGELFF.

The chain couples TRBV9 to TRBJ2-2; a possible D gene is TRBD2 (7 bases). Germline CDR1 and CDR2: SGDLS and YYNGEE. V was shortened by 4 bases and J by 6 bases, with 13 bases between the two germline ends. The CDR3 consists of 14 residues. The CDR3 sequence: CASSPPGGPGELFF. CDR3 DNA sequence: TGTGCCAGCAGCCCTCCGGGGGGCCCCGGGGAGCTGTTTTTT.

The chain is built from TRBV7-8 and TRBJ2-7; a weak D match, TRBD1 (5 bases). Germline CDR1 and CDR2: SGHVS and FQNEAQ. V was shortened by 1 base and J by 1 base, with 20 bases between the two germline ends. This CDR3 has 18 amino acids. The CDR3 region is CASSLEGGWAGLSYEQYF. The DNA of the CDR3 is TGTGCCAGCAGCTTAGAGGGTGGTTGGGCAGGGCTGTCCTACGAGCAGTACTTC.

The sample holds a few counts of this clone. The chain recombines TRBV7-2 with TRBJ2-7; 7 bases agree with TRBD2. V was clipped by 3 bases and J by 1 base; unmatched bases: 6. The CDR3 has 15 residues. Germline values: CDR1 SGHTA, CDR2 FQGNSA. CDR3 amino acids: CASSFFQRGSYEQYF. The CDR3 DNA follows: TGTGCCAGCAGCTTTTTCCAGCGGGGTTCCTACGAGCAGTACTTC.

This clone was recorded a few times. This chain uses TRBV28 with TRBJ2-2; 7 bases map to TRBD1. The germline CDR1 and CDR2 sequences are MDHEN and SYDVKM. After removal of 4 bases from V and 0 bases from J, the junction contained 2 bases not matched to a gene. The CDR3 has 15 residues. CDR3 region: CASSSGTANTGELFF. CDR3 coding DNA: TGTGCCAGCAGTTCCGGGACAGCGAACACCGGGGAGCTGTTTTTT.

This clone came up a few times. The rearrangement joins TRBV10-3 to TRBJ1-1, with D possibly TRBD1 on 6 matching bases. From germline, CDR1 is ENHRY and CDR2 SYGVKD. The V end was cut by 6 bases, the J end by 3 bases, with 11 bases between. The CDR3 totals 13 residues. The DNA of the CDR3 is TGTGCCATCAGCCGGGACATAGACACTGAAGCTTTCTTT. It yields the protein CAISRDIDTEAFF.

In its sample, this clone was seen a few times. The CDR3 here is CASSLEQGGSYEQYF. In DNA form, the CDR3 reads TGTGCCAGCAGCTTAGAACAGGGCGGCTCCTACGAGCAGTACTTC. J is TRBJ2-7 and V is TRBV11-3; a possible D gene is TRBD1 (6 bases). V was shortened by 0 bases and J by 0 bases, with 9 bases between the two germline ends. The length of the CDR3 is 15 residues. In germline, CDR1 is SGHNT, CDR2 YENEEA. Filled out from reference TRBV11-3 and TRBJ2-7, the complete variable domain reads EAGVVQSPRYKIIEKKQPVAFWCNPISGHNTLYWYLQNLGQGPELLIRYENEEAVDDSQLPKDRFSAERLKGVDSTLKIQPAELGDSAVYLCASSLEQGGSYEQYFGPGTRLTVT.

This clone was detected only a few times. The chain employs TRBV5-5 and TRBJ2-5; D remains unclear. The CDR3 length is 14 residues. Looked up from germline, CDR1 is SGHKS and CDR2 is YYEKEE (reference sequence). V was shortened by 4 bases and J by 1 base, with 11 bases between the two germline ends. The CDR3 spells CASSRITFQETQYF. CDR3 nucleotides: TGTGCCAGCAGCCGAATCACTTTCCAAGAGACCCAGTACTTC. Complete variable domain (other parts from reference TRBV5-5 and TRBJ2-5): DAGVTQSPTHLIKTRGQQVTLRCSPISGHKSVSWYQQVLGQGPQFIFQYYEKEERGRGNFPDRFSARQFPNYSSELNVNALLLGDSALYLCASSRITFQETQYFGPGTRLLVL.

The gene calls are TRBV28 and TRBJ1-5; tentatively, D is TRBD1 (5 bases). Germline-derived CDR1 and CDR2 are MDHEN and SYDVKM. CDR3 size: 15 residues. Trimming stripped 3 bases from V and 4 bases from J, with 13 bases between. The DNA for the CDR3 is TGTGCCAGCAGTTTCGGGGGGAGTGGGAATCAGCCCCAGCATTTT. Amino acids: CASSFGGSGNQPQHF.

This clone has ten or more counts. The chain has TRBV18 and TRBJ2-2; 8 bases are a match to TRBD2. Germline V gene lookup returns CDR1 KGHSH and CDR2 LQKENI. J gave up 0 bases and V 1 base, and 10 bases lay outside the gene matches. The CDR3 contains 19 residues. CDR3 nucleotide sequence: TGTGCCAGCTCACCACTAGCGGGACTAATTAGATCGAACACCGGGGAGCTGTTTTTT. Encoded protein: CASSPLAGLIRSNTGELFF.

This clone was seen a handful of times. This rearrangement joins TRBV11-1 to TRBJ2-7, with 7 bases aligning to TRBD1. The CDR3 has 13 residues. CDR1 SGHAT and CDR2 FQDESV come from the germline V gene (reference sequence). Trimming at V came to 5 bases and at J to 4 bases, leaving 5 bases not matched to a gene. The CDR3 DNA reads TGTGCCAGCAGCCCCAGCAGGGGGTACGAGCAGTACTTC. It is translated as CASSPSRGYEQYF.

In its sample, this clone was seen a few times. CDR3 in amino acids: CASSHRRGLAGDREQYF. The CDR3, as DNA: TGCGCCAGCAGTCATCGAAGGGGACTAGCGGGAGACCGCGAGCAGTACTTC. This rearrangement joins TRBV23-1 to TRBJ2-7; the match to TRBD2 covers 14 bases. TRBV23-1 carries the ORF label, with uncertain function. The trim removed 3 bases at V and 6 bases at J, leaving 10 bases unmatched. This CDR3 is 17 amino acids long.